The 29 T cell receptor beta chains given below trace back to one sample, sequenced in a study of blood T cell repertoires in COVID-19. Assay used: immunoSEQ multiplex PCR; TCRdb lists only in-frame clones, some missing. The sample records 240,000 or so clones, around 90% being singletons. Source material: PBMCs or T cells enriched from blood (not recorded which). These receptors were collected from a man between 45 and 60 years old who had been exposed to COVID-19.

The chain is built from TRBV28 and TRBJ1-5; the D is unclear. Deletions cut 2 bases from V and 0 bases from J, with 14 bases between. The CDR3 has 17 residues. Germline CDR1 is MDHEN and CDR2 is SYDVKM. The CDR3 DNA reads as TGTGCCAGCAGTTTACTCCTTCTCGGTAATAGCAATCAGCCCCAGCATTTT. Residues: CASSLLLLGNSNQPQHF.

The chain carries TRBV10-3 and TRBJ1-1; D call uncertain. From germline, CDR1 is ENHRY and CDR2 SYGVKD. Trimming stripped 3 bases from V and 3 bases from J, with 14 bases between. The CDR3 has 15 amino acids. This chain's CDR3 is CAISELSRQDTEAFF. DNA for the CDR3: TGTGCCATCAGTGAACTGTCCCGTCAGGACACTGAAGCTTTCTTT.

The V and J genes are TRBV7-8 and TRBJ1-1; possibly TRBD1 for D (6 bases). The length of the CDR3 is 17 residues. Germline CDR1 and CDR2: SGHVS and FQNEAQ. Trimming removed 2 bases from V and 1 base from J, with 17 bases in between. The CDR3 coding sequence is TGTGCCAGCAGCTTACTTCAGGGGCGAGGGTGGAACACTGAAGCTTTCTTT. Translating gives CASSLLQGRGWNTEAFF. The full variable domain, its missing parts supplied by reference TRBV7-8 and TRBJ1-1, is GAGVSQSPRYKVAKRGQDVALRCDPISGHVSLFWYQQALGQGPEFLTYFQNEAQLDKSGLPSDRFFAERPEGSVSTLKIQRTQQEDSAVYLCASSLLQGRGWNTEAFFGQGTRLTVV.

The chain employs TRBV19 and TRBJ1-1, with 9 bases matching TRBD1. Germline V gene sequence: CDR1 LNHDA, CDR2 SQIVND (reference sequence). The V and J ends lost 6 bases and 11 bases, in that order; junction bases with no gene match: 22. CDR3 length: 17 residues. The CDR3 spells CASRKPGPGQGLFRAFF. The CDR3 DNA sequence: TGTGCCAGTAGGAAGCCTGGACCGGGACAGGGTCTTTTTCGGGCTTTCTTT.

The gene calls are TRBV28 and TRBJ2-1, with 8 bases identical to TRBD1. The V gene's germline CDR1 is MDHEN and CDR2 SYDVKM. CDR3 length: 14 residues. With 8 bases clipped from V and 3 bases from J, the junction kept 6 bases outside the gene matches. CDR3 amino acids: CASSRTGIYNEQFF. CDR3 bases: TGTGCCAGCTCTCGGACAGGGATCTACAATGAGCAGTTCTTC.

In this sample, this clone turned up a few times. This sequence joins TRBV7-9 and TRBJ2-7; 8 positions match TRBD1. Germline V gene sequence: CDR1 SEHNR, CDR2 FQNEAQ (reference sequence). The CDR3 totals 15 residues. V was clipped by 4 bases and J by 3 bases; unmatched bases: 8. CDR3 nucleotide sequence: TGTGCCAGCAGCTCGTACGCGGACAGGGTCTACGAGCAGTACTTC. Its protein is CASSSYADRVYEQYF.

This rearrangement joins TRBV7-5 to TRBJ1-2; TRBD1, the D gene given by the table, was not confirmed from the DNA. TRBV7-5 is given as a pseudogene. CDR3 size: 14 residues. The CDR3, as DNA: TGTGCCAGAAGCCAGGCGGACAAGGTCCCTGGCTACACCTTC. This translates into CARSQADKVPGYTF.

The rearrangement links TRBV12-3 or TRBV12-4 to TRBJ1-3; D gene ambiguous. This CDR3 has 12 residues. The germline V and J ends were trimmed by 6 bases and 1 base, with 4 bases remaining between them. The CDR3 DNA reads TGTGCCAGCAGCCAATCTGGAAACACCATATATTTT. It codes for CASSQSGNTIYF.

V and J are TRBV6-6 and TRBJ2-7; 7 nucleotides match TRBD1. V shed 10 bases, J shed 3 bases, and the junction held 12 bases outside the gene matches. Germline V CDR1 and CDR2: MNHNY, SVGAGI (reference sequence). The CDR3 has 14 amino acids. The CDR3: CATRNRGRVYEQYV. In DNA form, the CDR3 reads TGTGCCACCCGAAACAGGGGAAGGGTCTACGAGCAGTACGTC.

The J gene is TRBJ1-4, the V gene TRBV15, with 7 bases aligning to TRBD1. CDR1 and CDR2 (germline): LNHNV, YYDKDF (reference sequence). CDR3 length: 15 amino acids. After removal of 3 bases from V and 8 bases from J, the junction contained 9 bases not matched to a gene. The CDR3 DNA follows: TGTGCCACCAGCAGTCCCCCCCAGGGGGAGGAAAAACTGTTTTTT. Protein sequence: CATSSPPQGEEKLFF.

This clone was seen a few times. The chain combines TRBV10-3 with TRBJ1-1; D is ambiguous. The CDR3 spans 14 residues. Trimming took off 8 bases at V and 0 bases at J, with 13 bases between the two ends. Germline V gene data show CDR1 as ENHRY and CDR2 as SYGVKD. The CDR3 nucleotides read TGTGCCATCGCGGCCCGACCCGTGAACACTGAAGCTTTCTTT. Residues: CAIAARPVNTEAFF.

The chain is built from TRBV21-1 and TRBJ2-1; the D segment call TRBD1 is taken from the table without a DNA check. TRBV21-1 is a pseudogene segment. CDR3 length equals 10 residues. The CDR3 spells CASKTGGEFF. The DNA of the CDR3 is TGTGCCAGCAAGACAGGGGGAGAGTTCTTC.

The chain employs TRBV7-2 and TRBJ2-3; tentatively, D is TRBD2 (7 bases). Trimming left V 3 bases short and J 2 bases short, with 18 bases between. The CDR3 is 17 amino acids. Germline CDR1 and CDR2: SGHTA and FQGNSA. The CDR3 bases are TGTGCCAGCAGCTTCAGGAGGGGGGGCGTGGCCACAGATACGCAGTATTTT. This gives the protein CASSFRRGGVATDTQYF.

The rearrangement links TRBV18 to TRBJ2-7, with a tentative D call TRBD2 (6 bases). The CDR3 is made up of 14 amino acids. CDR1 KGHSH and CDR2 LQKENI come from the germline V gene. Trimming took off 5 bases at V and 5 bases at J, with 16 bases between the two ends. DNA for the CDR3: TGTGCCAGCTCAACACGGGCGGGGTTCAACGAGCAGTACTTC. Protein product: CASSTRAGFNEQYF.

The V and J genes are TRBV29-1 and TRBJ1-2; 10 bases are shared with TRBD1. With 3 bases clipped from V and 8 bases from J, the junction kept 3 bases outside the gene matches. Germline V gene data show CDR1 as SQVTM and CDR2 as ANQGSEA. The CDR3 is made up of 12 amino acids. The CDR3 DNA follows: TGCAGCGTTGACGGGACAGGGGTCGGCTACACCTTC. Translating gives CSVDGTGVGYTF.

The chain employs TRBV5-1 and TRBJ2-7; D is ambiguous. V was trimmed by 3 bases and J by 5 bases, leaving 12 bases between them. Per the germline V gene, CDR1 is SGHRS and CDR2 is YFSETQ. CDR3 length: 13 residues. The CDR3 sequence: CASSSTMSDEQYF. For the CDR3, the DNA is TGCGCCAGCAGCTCGACAATGTCAGACGAGCAGTACTTC.

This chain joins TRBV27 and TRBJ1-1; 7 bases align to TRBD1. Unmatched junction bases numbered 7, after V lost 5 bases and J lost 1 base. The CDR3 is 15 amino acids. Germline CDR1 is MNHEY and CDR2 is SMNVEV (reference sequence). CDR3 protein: CASSRAGTANTEAFF. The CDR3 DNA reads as TGTGCCAGCAGTCGCGCCGGGACAGCGAACACTGAAGCTTTCTTT.

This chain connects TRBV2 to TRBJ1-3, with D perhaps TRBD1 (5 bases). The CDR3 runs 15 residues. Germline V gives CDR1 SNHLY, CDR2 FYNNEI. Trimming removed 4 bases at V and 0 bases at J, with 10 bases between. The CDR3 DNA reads TGTGCCAGCAGTGGGGGGGGTCTCTCTGGAAACACCATATATTTT. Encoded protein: CASSGGGLSGNTIYF.

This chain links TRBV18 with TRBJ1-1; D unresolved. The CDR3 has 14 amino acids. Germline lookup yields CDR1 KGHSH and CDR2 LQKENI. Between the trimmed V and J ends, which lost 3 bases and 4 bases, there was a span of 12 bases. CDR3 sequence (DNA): TGTGCCAGCTCACCGTCCCCGGGAACCACTGAAGCTTTCTTT. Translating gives CASSPSPGTTEAFF.

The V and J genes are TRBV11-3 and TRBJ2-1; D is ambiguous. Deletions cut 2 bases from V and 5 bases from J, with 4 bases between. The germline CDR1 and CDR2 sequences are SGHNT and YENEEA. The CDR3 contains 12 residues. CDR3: CASSLRDNEQFF. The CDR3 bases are TGTGCCAGCAGCTTACGTGACAATGAGCAGTTCTTC.

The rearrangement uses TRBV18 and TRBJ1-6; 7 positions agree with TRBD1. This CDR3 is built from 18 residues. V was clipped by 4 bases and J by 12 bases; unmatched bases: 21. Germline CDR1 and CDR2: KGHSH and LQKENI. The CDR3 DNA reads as TGTGCCAGCTCACTATACAACCGGGACAGCTCCGTGGGGGAACCCCTCCACTTT. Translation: CASSLYNRDSSVGEPLHF.

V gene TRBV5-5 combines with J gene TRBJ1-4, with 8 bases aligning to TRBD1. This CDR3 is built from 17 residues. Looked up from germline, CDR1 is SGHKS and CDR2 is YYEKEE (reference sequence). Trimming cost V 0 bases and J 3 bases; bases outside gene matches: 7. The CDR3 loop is CASSLGQGATANEKLFF. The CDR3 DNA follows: TGTGCCAGCAGCTTGGGCCAGGGGGCAACGGCTAATGAAAAACTGTTTTTT.

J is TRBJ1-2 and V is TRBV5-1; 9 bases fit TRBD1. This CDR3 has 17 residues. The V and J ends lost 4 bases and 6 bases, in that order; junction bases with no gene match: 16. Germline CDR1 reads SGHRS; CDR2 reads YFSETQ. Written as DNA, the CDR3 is TGCGCCAGCAGCCCTCGGACAGGGGCCGCAACTCAACATGGCTACACCTTC. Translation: CASSPRTGAATQHGYTF.

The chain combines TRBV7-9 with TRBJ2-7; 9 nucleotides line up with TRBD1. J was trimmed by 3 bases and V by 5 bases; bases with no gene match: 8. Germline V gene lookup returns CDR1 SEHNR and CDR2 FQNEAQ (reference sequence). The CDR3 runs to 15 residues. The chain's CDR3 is CASSLKGTGIYEQYF. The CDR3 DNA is TGTGCCAGCAGCCTCAAAGGGACAGGGATCTACGAGCAGTACTTC.

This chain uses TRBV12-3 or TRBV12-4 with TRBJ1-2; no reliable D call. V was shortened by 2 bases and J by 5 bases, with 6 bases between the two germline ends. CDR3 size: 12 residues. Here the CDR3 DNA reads TGTGCCAGCAGTTTACGAGGATATGGCTACACCTTC. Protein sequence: CASSLRGYGYTF.

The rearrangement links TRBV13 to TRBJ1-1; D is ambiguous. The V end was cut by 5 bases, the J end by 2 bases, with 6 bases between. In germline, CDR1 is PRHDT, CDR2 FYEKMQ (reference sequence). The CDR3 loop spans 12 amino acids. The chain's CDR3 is CASSLVNTEAFF. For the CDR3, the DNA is TGTGCCAGCAGCCTCGTCAACACTGAAGCTTTCTTT.

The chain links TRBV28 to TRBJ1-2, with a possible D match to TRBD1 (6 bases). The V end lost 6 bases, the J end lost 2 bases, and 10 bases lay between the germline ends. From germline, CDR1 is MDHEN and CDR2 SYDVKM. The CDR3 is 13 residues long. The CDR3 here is CASRLQGNYGYTF. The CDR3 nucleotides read TGTGCCAGCAGGTTACAGGGAAACTATGGCTACACCTTC.

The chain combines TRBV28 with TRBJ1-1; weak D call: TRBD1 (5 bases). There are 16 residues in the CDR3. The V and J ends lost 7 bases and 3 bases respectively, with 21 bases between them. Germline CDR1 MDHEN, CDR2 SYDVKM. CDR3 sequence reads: CASTGFQGLWDTEAFF. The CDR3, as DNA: TGTGCCAGCACTGGCTTCCAGGGCCTTTGGGACACTGAAGCTTTCTTT. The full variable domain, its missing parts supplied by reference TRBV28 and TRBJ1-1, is DVKVTQSSRYLVKRTGEKVFLECVQDMDHENMFWYRQDPGLGLRLIYFSYDVKMKEKGDIPEGYSVSREKKERFSLILESASTNQTSMYLCASTGFQGLWDTEAFFGQGTRLTVV.

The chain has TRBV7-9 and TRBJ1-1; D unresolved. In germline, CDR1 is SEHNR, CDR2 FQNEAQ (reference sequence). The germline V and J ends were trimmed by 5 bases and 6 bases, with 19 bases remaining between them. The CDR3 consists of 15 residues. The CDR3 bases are TGTGCCAGCAGCGGATTGCCGGAGATGGGAGCTGAAGCTTTCTTT. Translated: CASSGLPEMGAEAFF.